These 5 T cell receptor beta chains were sequenced from one sample in a study of blood T cell repertoires in COVID-19. Some clones are missing from TCRdb's copy, which holds only in-frame ones; the method was immunoSEQ multiplex PCR. The sample holds around 250,000 clones, around 80% seen once. Sequenced material: peripheral blood. Receptors originate from a woman aged 80 or over with acute or convalescent COVID-19.

CDR3 amino acids: CASSLRGGVQETQYF. DNA for the CDR3: TGTGCCAGTAGTCTGCGGGGGGGCGTCCAAGAGACCCAGTACTTC. The genes are TRBV19 and TRBJ2-5; 9 bases fit TRBD2. Unmatched junction bases numbered 5, after V lost 5 bases and J lost 1 base. The CDR3 is 15 residues long. Germline loops: CDR1 LNHDA, CDR2 SQIVND (reference sequence).

V and J are TRBV5-1 and TRBJ2-3; TRBD2 aligns across 7 bases. CDR1 is SGHRS and CDR2 is YFSETQ in the germline V gene. The CDR3 runs 15 residues. Trimming removed 1 base from V and 3 bases from J; junction bases left unmatched: 5. The chain's CDR3 is CASSLRSGGTDTQYF. DNA for the CDR3: TGCGCCAGCAGCTTGAGGTCCGGGGGGACAGATACGCAGTATTTT.

The rearrangement links TRBV5-1 to TRBJ2-1; the match to TRBD2 covers 9 bases. This CDR3 is 17 amino acids long. CDR1 SGHRS and CDR2 YFSETQ come from the germline V gene. V lost 0 bases and J lost 3; bases outside the gene matches: 7. The CDR3 nucleotides are TGCGCCAGCAGCTTGGTACTGGCGGGGGGGTTCTACAATGAGCAGTTCTTC. Translation gives CASSLVLAGGFYNEQFF.

The V gene is TRBV28, the J gene TRBJ2-1, with 8 nucleotides matching TRBD2. The junction had 6 bases not matched to a gene; V was cut back by 2 bases and J by 6 bases. In germline, CDR1 is MDHEN, CDR2 SYDVKM. The CDR3 consists of 15 residues. The CDR3 region is CASSLVLAGPNEQFF. CDR3 coding DNA: TGTGCCAGCAGTTTAGTGCTAGCGGGCCCCAATGAGCAGTTCTTC.

V and J are TRBV6-5 and TRBJ1-1; 8 positions match TRBD1. V shed 2 bases, J shed 5 bases, and the junction held 10 bases outside the gene matches. The CDR3 loop spans 16 amino acids. Germline CDR1 MNHEY, CDR2 SVGAGI. As DNA, the CDR3 is TGTGCCAGCAGTTACCAAGGGACAGGCGTCCCTACTGAAGCTTTCTTT. Amino acids: CASSYQGTGVPTEAFF.